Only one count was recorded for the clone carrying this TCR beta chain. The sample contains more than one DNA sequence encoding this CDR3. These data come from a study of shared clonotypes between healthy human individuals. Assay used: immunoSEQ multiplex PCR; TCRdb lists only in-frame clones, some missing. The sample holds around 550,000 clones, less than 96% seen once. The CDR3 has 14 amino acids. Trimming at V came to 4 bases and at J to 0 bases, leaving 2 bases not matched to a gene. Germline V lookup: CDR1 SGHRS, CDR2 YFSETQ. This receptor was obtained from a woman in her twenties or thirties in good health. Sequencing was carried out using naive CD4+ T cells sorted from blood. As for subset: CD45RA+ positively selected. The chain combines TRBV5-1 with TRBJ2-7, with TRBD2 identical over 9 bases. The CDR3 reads CASSSSGSSYEQYF. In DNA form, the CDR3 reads TGCGCCAGCAGCAGTAGCGGGAGCTCCTACGAGCAGTACTTC.